This entry features one TCR beta chain sequence. The target antigen is unknown. TCRdb's table, derived via immunoSEQ multiplex PCR, lists solely in-frame clones and lacks some. The data contain around 90,000 clones, roughly 92% of them singletons. The data belong to a study of graft-versus-host responses after intestinal transplantation. Turning to the study itself: Recipients were all induced with anti-thymocyte globulin, then given tacrolimus and steroids for 3 to 4 years.

Trimming shortened V by 2 bases and J by 8 bases, and 9 bases separated the two germline ends. This CDR3 spans 12 amino acids. Germline loops: CDR1 MNHNS, CDR2 SASEGT. This clonotype originated in a human donor who received an intestinal transplant. The starting material was unstimulated CD4+ T cells sorted from spleen or lymph node cells, obtained before intestinal transplant. This rearrangement joins TRBV6-1 to TRBJ1-1, with D hard to call. CDR3 loop: CASSENGPEAFF. The CDR3 nucleotides are TGTGCCAGCAGTGAAAATGGCCCCGAAGCTTTCTTT.